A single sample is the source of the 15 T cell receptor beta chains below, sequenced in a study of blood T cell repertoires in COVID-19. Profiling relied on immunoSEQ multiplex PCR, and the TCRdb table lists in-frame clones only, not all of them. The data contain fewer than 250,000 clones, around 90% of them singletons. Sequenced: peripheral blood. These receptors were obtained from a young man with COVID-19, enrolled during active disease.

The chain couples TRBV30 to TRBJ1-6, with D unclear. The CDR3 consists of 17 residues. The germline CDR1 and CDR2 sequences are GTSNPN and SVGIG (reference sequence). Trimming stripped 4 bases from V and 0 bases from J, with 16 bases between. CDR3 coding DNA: TGTGCCTGGAAGGAGTTGCAGCGAAGCTCCTATAATTCACCCCTCCACTTT. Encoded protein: CAWKELQRSSYNSPLHF. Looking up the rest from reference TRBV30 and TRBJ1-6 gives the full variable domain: SQTIHQWPATLVQPVGSPLSLECTVEGTSNPNLYWYRQAAGRGLQLLFYSVGIGQISSEVPQNLSASRPQDRQFILSSKKLLLSDSGFYLCAWKELQRSSYNSPLHFGNGTRLTVT.

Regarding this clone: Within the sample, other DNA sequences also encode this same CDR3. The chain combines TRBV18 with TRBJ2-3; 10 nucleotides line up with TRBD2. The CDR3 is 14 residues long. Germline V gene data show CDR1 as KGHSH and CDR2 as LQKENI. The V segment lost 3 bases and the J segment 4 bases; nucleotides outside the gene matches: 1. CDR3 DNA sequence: TGTGCCAGCTCACCGAGCGGGGGGGCAGATACGCAGTATTTT. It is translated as CASSPSGGADTQYF.

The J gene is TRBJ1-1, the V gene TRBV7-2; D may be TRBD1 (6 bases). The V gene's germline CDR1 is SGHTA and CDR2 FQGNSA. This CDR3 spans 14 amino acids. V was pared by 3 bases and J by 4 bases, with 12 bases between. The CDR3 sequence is CASSFTGMTTEAFF. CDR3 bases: TGTGCCAGCAGCTTTACAGGGATGACCACTGAAGCTTTCTTT.

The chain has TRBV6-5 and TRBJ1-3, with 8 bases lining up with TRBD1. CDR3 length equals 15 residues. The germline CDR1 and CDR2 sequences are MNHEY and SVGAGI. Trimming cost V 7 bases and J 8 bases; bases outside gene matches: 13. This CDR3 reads CASKTGQGQGDTIYF. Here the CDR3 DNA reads TGTGCCAGCAAGACAGGACAGGGCCAAGGGGACACCATATATTTT.

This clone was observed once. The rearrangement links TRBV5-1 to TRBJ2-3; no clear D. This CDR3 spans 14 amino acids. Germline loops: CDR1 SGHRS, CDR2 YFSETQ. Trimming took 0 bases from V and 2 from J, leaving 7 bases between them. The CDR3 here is CASSLGANTDTQYF. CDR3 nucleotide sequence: TGCGCCAGCAGCTTGGGAGCAAACACAGATACGCAGTATTTT.

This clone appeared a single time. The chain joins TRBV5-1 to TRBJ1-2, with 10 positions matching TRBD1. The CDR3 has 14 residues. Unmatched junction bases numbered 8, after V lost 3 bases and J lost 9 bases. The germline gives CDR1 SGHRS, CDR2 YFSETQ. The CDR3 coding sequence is TGCGCCAGCAGCTCCGGGACAGGGGATTCAAGCTACACCTTC. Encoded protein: CASSSGTGDSSYTF.

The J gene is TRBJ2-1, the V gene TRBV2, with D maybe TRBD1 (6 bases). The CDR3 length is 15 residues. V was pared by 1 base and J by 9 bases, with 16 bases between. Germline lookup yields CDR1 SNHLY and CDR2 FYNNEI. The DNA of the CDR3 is TGTGCCAGCAGTGAAGGACAGGTGTCTCCTGGTGAGCAGTTCTTC. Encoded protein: CASSEGQVSPGEQFF.

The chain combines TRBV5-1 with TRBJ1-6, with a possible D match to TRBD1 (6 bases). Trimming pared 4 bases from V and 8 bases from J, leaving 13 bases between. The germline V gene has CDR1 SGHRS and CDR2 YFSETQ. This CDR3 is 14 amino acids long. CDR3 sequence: CASSTRDKDSPLHF. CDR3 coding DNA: TGCGCCAGCAGCACCCGGGACAAGGATTCACCCCTCCACTTT.

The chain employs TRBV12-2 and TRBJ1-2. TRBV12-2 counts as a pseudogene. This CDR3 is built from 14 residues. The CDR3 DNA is TGTGCAAGTCGCTTAGCCTGTGCCGGGGGGGGCTACACCTTC. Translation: CASRLACAGGGYTF.

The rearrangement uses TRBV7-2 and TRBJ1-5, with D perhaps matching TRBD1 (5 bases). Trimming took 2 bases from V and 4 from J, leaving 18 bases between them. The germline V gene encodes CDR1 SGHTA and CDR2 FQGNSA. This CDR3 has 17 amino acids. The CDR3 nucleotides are TGTGCCAGCAGCTTAAGCCGGACAAAGAGGACGAATCAGCCCCAGCATTTT. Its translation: CASSLSRTKRTNQPQHF.

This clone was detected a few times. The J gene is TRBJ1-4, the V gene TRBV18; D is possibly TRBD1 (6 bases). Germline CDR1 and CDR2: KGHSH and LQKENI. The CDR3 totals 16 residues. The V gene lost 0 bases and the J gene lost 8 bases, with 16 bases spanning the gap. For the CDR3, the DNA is TGTGCCAGCTCACCACCGGGGGCCCTCGGGTTGGAAAAACTGTTTTTT. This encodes CASSPPGALGLEKLFF. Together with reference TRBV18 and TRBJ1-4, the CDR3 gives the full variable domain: NAGVMQNPRHLVRRRGQEARLRCSPMKGHSHVYWYRQLPEEGLKFMVYLQKENIIDESGMPKERFSAEFPKEGPSILRIQQVVRGDSAAYFCASSPPGALGLEKLFFGSGTQLSVL.

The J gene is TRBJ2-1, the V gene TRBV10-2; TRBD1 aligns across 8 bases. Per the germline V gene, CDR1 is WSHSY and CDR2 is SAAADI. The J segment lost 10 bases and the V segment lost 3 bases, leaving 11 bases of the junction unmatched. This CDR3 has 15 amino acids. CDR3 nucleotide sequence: TGCGCCAGCAGTGACCTAGGACAGGGTCTTGTGGAGCAGTTCTTC. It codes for CASSDLGQGLVEQFF.

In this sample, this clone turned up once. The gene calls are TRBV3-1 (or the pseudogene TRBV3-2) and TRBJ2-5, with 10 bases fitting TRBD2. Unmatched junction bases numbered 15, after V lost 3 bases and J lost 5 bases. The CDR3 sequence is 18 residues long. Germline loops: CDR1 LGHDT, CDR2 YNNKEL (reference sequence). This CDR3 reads CASSQEGASGGLSETQYF. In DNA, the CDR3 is TGTGCCAGCAGCCAGGAGGGGGCTAGCGGGGGTTTATCGGAGACCCAGTACTTC.

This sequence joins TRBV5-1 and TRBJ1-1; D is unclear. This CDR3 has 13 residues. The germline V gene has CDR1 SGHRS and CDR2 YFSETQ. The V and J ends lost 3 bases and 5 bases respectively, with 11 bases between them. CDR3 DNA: TGCGCCAGCAGCTACCGCGTACTAACTGAAGCTTTCTTT. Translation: CASSYRVLTEAFF.

CDR3 loop: CASSIRTGGGETQYF. The CDR3, as DNA: TGTGCCAGTAGTATTAGGACAGGGGGGGGAGAGACCCAGTACTTC. This sequence joins TRBV19 and TRBJ2-5; 10 bases map to TRBD1. Losses at the gene ends were 3 bases for V and 4 bases for J; bases not matched to a gene: 5. Germline V gene data show CDR1 as LNHDA and CDR2 as SQIVND (reference sequence). The CDR3 covers 15 residues.